The 2 T cell receptor beta chains below were found in one sample sequenced in a study of blood T cell repertoires in COVID-19. Data came from immunoSEQ multiplex PCR; TCRdb stores just in-frame clones and leaves some out. The table has 150,000 or so clones, about 86% seen once. Sequences were obtained from peripheral blood. These TCRs come from a woman aged 55-69 years with acute or convalescent COVID-19.

Of note for this clone: This sample also contains other DNA sequences that code for the same CDR3. The chain couples TRBV5-1 to TRBJ2-7; the match to TRBD1 covers 7 bases. CDR1 is SGHRS and CDR2 is YFSETQ in the germline V gene. The CDR3 contains 12 residues. Germline trimming cut 1 base from V and 6 bases from J; bases unmatched to any gene: 1. CDR3 DNA sequence: TGCGCCAGCAGCTTGACAGGGGTCGAGCAGTACTTC. This codes for CASSLTGVEQYF.

The chain is built from TRBV5-1 and TRBJ1-1, with TRBD1 as a possible D gene (6 bases). The CDR3 has 16 amino acids. V dropped 0 bases and J dropped 3 bases, with 15 bases sitting between them. Germline CDR1 SGHRS, CDR2 YFSETQ. The CDR3 DNA follows: TGCGCCAGCAGCTTGGCCGACAGGCGGTCGGACACTGAAGCTTTCTTT. Translating gives CASSLADRRSDTEAFF.